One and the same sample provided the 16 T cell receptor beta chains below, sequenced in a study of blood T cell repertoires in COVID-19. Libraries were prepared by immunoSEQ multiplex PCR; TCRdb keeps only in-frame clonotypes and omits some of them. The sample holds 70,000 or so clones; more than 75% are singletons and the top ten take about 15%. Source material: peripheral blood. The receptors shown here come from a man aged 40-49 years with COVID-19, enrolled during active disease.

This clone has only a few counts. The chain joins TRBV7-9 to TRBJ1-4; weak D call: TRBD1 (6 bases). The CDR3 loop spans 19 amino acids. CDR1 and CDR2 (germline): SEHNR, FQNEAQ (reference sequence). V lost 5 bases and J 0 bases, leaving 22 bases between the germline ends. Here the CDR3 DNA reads TGTGCCAGCAGCCCTAGGGGGTGGACCGAGGACGCAACTAATGAAAAACTGTTTTTT. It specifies CASSPRGWTEDATNEKLFF.

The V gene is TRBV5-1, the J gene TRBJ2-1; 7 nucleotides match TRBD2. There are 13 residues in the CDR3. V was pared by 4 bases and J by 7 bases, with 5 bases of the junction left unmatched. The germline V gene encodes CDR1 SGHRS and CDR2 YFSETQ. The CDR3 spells CASSPRAGNEQFF. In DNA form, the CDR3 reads TGCGCCAGCAGCCCACGAGCGGGGAATGAGCAGTTCTTC.

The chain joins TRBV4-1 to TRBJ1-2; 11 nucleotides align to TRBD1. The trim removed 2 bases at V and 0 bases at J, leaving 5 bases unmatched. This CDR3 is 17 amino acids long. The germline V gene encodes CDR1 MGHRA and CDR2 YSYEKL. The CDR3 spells CASSQSGQGAPNYGYTF. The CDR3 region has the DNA TGCGCCAGCAGCCAATCAGGACAGGGGGCGCCTAACTATGGCTACACCTTC.

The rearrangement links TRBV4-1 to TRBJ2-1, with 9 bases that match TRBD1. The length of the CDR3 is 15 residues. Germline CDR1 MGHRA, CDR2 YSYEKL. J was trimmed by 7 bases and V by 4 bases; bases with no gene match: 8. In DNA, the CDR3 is TGCGCCAGCAGCCGCCGGGACAGGGAGGTAAATGAGCAGTTCTTC. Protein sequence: CASSRRDREVNEQFF.

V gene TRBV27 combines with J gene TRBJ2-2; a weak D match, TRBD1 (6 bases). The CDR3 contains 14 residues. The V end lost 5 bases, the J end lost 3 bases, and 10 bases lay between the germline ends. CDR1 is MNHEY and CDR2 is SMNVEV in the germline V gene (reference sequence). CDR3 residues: CASSRGKDTGELFF. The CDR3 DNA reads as TGTGCCAGCAGTAGGGGGAAAGACACCGGGGAGCTGTTTTTT.

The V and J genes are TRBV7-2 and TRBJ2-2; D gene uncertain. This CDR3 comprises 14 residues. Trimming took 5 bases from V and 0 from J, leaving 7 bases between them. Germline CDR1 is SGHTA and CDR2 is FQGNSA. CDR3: CASSEAPNTGELFF. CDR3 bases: TGTGCCAGCAGCGAAGCTCCGAACACCGGGGAGCTGTTTTTT. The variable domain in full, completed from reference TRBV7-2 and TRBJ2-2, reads GAGVSQSPSNKVTEKGKDVELRCDPISGHTALYWYRQSLGQGLEFLIYFQGNSAPDKSGLPSDRFSAERTGGSVSTLTIQRTQQEDSAVYLCASSEAPNTGELFFGEGSRLTVL.

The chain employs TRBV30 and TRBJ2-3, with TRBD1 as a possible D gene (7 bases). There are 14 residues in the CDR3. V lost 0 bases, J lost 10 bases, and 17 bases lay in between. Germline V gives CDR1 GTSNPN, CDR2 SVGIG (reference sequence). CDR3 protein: CAWSVGGTSRSQYF. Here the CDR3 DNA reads TGTGCCTGGAGTGTAGGGGGCACTAGCCGATCGCAGTATTTT.

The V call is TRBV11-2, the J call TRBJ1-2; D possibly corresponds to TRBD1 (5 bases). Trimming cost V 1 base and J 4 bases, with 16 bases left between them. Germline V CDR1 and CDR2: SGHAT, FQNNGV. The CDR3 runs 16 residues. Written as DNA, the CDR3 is TGTGCCAGCAGCTTAGGCCCCCGCCCGGACACCTATGGCTACACCTTC. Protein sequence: CASSLGPRPDTYGYTF.

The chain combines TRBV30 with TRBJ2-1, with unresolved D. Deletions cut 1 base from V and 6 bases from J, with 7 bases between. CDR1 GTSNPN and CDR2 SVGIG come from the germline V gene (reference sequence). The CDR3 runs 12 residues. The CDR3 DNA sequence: TGTGCCTGGAGTGCTCACGGCAATGAGCAGTTCTTC. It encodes CAWSAHGNEQFF.

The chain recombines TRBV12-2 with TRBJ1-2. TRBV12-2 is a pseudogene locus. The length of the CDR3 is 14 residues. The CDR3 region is CASRTTGVGDGYTF. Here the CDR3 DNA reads TGTGCAAGTCGCACTACGGGGGTAGGAGATGGCTACACCTTC.

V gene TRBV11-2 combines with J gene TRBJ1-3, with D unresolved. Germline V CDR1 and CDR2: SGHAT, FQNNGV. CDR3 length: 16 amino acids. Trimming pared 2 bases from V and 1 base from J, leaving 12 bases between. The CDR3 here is CASSLQVSGSGNTIYF. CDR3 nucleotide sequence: TGTGCCAGCAGCTTACAGGTTTCAGGATCTGGAAACACCATATATTTT.

In nucleotides, the CDR3 is TGTGCCAGCAGGGGTGATGGGGGGACTGAAGCTTTCTTT. Translating it yields CASRGDGGTEAFF. The V call is TRBV9, the J call TRBJ1-1; a possible D gene is TRBD1 (5 bases). CDR3 length equals 13 residues. The V gene's germline CDR1 is SGDLS and CDR2 YYNGEE. V shed 5 bases and J shed 5 bases, with 13 bases lying between them.

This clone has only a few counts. This CDR3 reads CASVRGQGDTGELFF. The CDR3 bases are TGTGCTAGTGTCCGAGGACAGGGTGACACCGGGGAGCTGTTTTTT. The chain recombines TRBV12-5 with TRBJ2-2; 8 bases are shared with TRBD1. This CDR3 is 15 amino acids long. The ends lost 7 bases at V and 3 bases at J; junction bases unmatched: 7. Germline V gene sequence: CDR1 LGHNT, CDR2 FRNRAP.

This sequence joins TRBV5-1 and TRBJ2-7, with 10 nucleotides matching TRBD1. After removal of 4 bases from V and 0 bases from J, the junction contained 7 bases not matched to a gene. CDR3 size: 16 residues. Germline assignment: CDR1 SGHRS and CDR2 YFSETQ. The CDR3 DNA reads TGCGCCAGCAGCGACGCGGGGACAGGGGTCTCCTACGAGCAGTACTTC. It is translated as CASSDAGTGVSYEQYF.

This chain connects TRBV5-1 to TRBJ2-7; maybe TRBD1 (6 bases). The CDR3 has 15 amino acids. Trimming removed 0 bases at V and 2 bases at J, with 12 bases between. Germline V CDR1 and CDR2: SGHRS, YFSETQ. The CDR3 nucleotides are TGCGCCAGCAGCTTGGAACTCCAGGGGCCCTACGAGCAGTACTTC. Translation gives CASSLELQGPYEQYF.

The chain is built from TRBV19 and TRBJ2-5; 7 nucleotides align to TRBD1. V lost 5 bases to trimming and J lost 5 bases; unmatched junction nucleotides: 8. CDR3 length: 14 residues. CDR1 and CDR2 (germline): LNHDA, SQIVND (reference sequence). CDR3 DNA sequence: TGTGCCAGTAGTGTACAGGGGAATGCGGAGACCCAGTACTTC. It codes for CASSVQGNAETQYF.